The 8 T cell receptor beta chains below were found in one sample sequenced in a study of T cell repertoires in cytomegalovirus infection. TCRdb re-derived calls from the reads in MiXCR, one entry per CDR3 protein. This table holds 150,000 or so distinct CDR3 sequences, 6.5% found once. Sequenced: PBMCs. The receptor source for this set is a human donor in good health (CMV status not recorded). Some clones in this sample may be carry-over from other donors' samples.

This clonotype has more than one count but fewer than ten. The J gene is TRBJ1-1, the V gene TRBV19; no clear D. Trimming took off 4 bases at V and 0 bases at J, with 15 bases between the two ends. From germline, CDR1 is LNHDA and CDR2 SQIVND (reference sequence). The CDR3 loop spans 16 amino acids. This CDR3 reads CASSTSSTLMNTEAFF. In DNA form, the CDR3 reads TGTGCCAGTAGTACCTCATCGACACTTATGAACACTGAAGCTTTCTTT.

Many counts were recorded for this clonotype. This chain connects TRBV28 to TRBJ1-5; D not resolved. This CDR3 comprises 12 residues. V was cut by 2 bases and J by 7 bases, with 6 bases left in between. Germline CDR1 and CDR2: MDHEN and SYDVKM. CDR3 amino acids: CASSLQEQPQHF. Written as DNA, the CDR3 is TGTGCCAGCAGTTTACAGGAACAGCCCCAGCATTTT.

On this clonotype itself: This may come from a read error, since a much larger clone is one base off. The chain couples TRBV20-1 to TRBJ2-5, with 8 bases lining up with TRBD2. Trimming removed 0 bases from V and 5 bases from J; junction bases left unmatched: 8. CDR1 and CDR2 (germline): DFQATT, SNEGSKA (reference sequence). This CDR3 spans 15 amino acids. The CDR3 reads CSARDVGGAEETQYF. The CDR3 coding sequence is TGCAGTGCTAGAGATGTCGGGGGGGCGGAGGAGACCCAGTACTTC.

Ten or more counts support this clonotype. The rearrangement uses TRBV28 and TRBJ2-7; the match to TRBD2 covers 7 bases. The V and J ends lost 3 bases and 3 bases, in that order; junction bases with no gene match: 5. The CDR3 length is 14 residues. Germline V CDR1 and CDR2: MDHEN, SYDVKM. The CDR3 region has the DNA TGTGCCAGCAGTTTTTGGGGGGGAAACTACGAGCAGTACTTC. Translation: CASSFWGGNYEQYF.

The table lists this clonotype with many counts. The chain has TRBV7-2 and TRBJ1-5; possibly TRBD1 for D (5 bases). Trimming took off 1 base at V and 6 bases at J, with 13 bases between the two ends. CDR1 is SGHTA and CDR2 is FQGNSA in the germline V gene. The CDR3 is made up of 15 amino acids. CDR3: CASSLGTPAIQPQHF. Written as DNA, the CDR3 is TGTGCCAGCAGCTTAGGGACACCAGCGATTCAGCCCCAGCATTTT.

This clonotype was seen ten or more times. The chain combines TRBV7-2 with TRBJ2-4; 8 bases fit TRBD1. The V gene end was trimmed by 1 base and the J gene end by 6 bases; junction bases not matched to a gene: 5. The CDR3 sequence is 15 residues long. Germline CDR1 SGHTA, CDR2 FQGNSA. DNA of the CDR3: TGTGCCAGCAGCTTAGTCGACAGGGGCGGAAACATTCAGTACTTC. This gives the protein CASSLVDRGGNIQYF.

The table lists this clonotype with many counts. V gene TRBV20-1 combines with J gene TRBJ2-1; 8 nucleotides align to TRBD1. This CDR3 contains 15 residues. The junction had 10 bases not matched to a gene; V was cut back by 3 bases and J by 6 bases. From germline, CDR1 is DFQATT and CDR2 SNEGSKA (reference sequence). The CDR3: CSASPGQVYLNEQFF. For the CDR3, the DNA is TGCAGTGCTAGTCCGGGACAGGTTTACCTCAATGAGCAGTTCTTC.

Many counts were recorded for this clonotype. The chain links TRBV30 to TRBJ2-1; TRBD2 matches 7 bases. The CDR3 runs to 13 residues. The junction had 4 bases not matched to a gene; V was cut back by 5 bases and J by 3 bases. Germline V CDR1 and CDR2: GTSNPN, SVGIG (reference sequence). The CDR3 spells CAWWGGDYNEQFF. CDR3 in DNA: TGTGCCTGGTGGGGGGGGGACTACAATGAGCAGTTCTTC.